This is a list of T cell receptor beta chains from one sample in a study of blood T cell repertoires in COVID-19. TCRdb's copy holds only in-frame clones and misses some; the assay was immunoSEQ multiplex PCR. The sample gives some 57,000 clones, approximately 86% of which show up once; 1% is in the top ten. The sample was peripheral blood. These receptor sequences come from a man between 65 and 85 years old with acute or convalescent COVID-19. The CDR3 runs from the conserved cysteine through the conserved F or W. Fields, in order: D gene, J gene, clone size, V gene, CDR3 length, CDR3 protein, CDR3 DNA. The D gene is left open where the match is weak. The size entry is marked missing in some rows and otherwise reads once, few, many or a size class.

d_gene: NA; j_gene: TRBJ2-3; abundance: NA; v_gene: TRBV6-5; len: 14; CDR3aa: CASSYSRSGDTQYF; CDR3nt: TGTGCCAGCAGTTACTCGAGATCGGGGGATACGCAGTATTTT
d_gene: NA; j_gene: TRBJ2-1; abundance: NA; v_gene: TRBV11-3; len: 12; CDR3aa: CASSLRDTLQFF; CDR3nt: TGTGCCAGCAGCCTCCGGGACACATTGCAGTTCTTC
d_gene: NA; j_gene: TRBJ2-6; abundance: NA; v_gene: TRBV27; len: 17; CDR3aa: CASSLIVEASGANVLTF; CDR3nt: TGTGCCAGCAGTTTAATCGTGGAGGCCTCTGGGGCCAACGTCCTGACTTTC
d_gene: NA; j_gene: TRBJ2-5; abundance: NA; v_gene: TRBV25-1; len: 14; CDR3aa: CASSLPGNQETQYF; CDR3nt: TGTGCCAGCAGTCTACCCGGGAACCAAGAGACCCAGTACTTC
d_gene: TRBD1; j_gene: TRBJ2-7; abundance: NA; v_gene: TRBV29-1; len: 12; CDR3aa: CSAGDREYEQYF; CDR3nt: TGCAGCGCCGGGGACAGGGAATACGAGCAGTACTTC
d_gene: TRBD1; j_gene: TRBJ1-2; abundance: NA; v_gene: TRBV12-3/TRBV12-4; len: 13; CDR3aa: CASRDDRADGYTF; CDR3nt: TGTGCCAGCAGAGACGACAGGGCTGATGGCTACACCTTC
d_gene: NA; j_gene: TRBJ2-2; abundance: NA; v_gene: TRBV18; len: 15; CDR3aa: CASSPAQVRSGELFF; CDR3nt: TGTGCCAGCTCACCGGCACAGGTTAGGTCCGGGGAGCTGTTTTTT
d_gene: NA; j_gene: TRBJ2-1; abundance: NA; v_gene: TRBV19; len: 12; CDR3aa: CASSMSRVEQFF; CDR3nt: TGTGCCAGTAGCATGAGTCGGGTTGAGCAGTTCTTC
d_gene: TRBD1; j_gene: TRBJ2-1; abundance: NA; v_gene: TRBV5-1; len: 18; CDR3aa: CASSLDPMGQGGYNEQFF; CDR3nt: TGCGCCAGCAGCTTGGACCCTATGGGACAGGGGGGGTACAATGAGCAGTTCTTC
d_gene: TRBD1; j_gene: TRBJ1-2; abundance: NA; v_gene: TRBV5-1; len: 15; CDR3aa: CASSFSGTGSYGYTF; CDR3nt: TGCGCCAGCAGCTTTTCCGGGACAGGGAGCTATGGCTACACCTTC
d_gene: TRBD1; j_gene: TRBJ2-3; abundance: NA; v_gene: TRBV9; len: 15; CDR3aa: CATRGQGGSTDTQYF; CDR3nt: TGTGCCACCAGGGGACAGGGGGGGAGCACAGATACGCAGTATTTT
d_gene: NA; j_gene: TRBJ1-1; abundance: NA; v_gene: TRBV5-1; len: 15; CDR3aa: CASSTTGLGHTEAFF; CDR3nt: TGCGCCAGCAGTACGACAGGCTTGGGGCACACTGAAGCTTTCTTT
d_gene: NA; j_gene: TRBJ1-2; abundance: NA; v_gene: TRBV24-1; len: 12; CDR3aa: CATSDLLYGYTF; CDR3nt: TGTGCCACCAGTGATTTACTCTATGGCTACACCTTC
d_gene: TRBD1; j_gene: TRBJ2-2; abundance: once; v_gene: TRBV5-1; len: 16; CDR3aa: CASSVGQGGNTGELFF; CDR3nt: TGCGCCAGCAGCGTGGGACAGGGGGGGAACACCGGGGAGCTGTTTTTT
d_gene: NA; j_gene: TRBJ1-5; abundance: NA; v_gene: TRBV6-6; len: 20; CDR3aa: CASSPLPPGRGSRSNQPQHF; CDR3nt: TGTGCCAGCAGTCCACTACCTCCCGGGAGAGGGAGCCGTAGCAATCAGCCCCAGCATTTT
d_gene: NA; j_gene: TRBJ2-1; abundance: once; v_gene: TRBV2; len: 12; CDR3aa: CASSWANNEQFF; CDR3nt: TGTGCCAGCAGTTGGGCCAACAATGAGCAGTTCTTC
d_gene: TRBD1; j_gene: TRBJ1-1; abundance: once; v_gene: TRBV6-6; len: 16; CDR3aa: CASSYPSTGGNTEAFF; CDR3nt: TGTGCCAGCAGTTACCCTTCCACAGGGGGAAACACTGAAGCTTTCTTT
d_gene: TRBD2; j_gene: TRBJ2-5; abundance: NA; v_gene: TRBV9; len: 18; CDR3aa: CASSVLGLAGGQLETQYF; CDR3nt: TGTGCCAGCAGCGTACTGGGACTAGCGGGAGGGCAGTTGGAGACCCAGTACTTC
d_gene: NA; j_gene: TRBJ1-2; abundance: NA; v_gene: TRBV19; len: 11; CDR3aa: CASTRKGGYTF; CDR3nt: TGTGCCAGTACGCGGAAGGGGGGCTACACCTTC
d_gene: NA; j_gene: TRBJ2-7; abundance: NA; v_gene: TRBV25-1; len: 15; CDR3aa: CASSAGTGIHYEQYF; CDR3nt: TGTGCCAGCAGTGCCGGCACAGGGATCCACTACGAGCAGTACTTC
d_gene: NA; j_gene: TRBJ1-1; abundance: NA; v_gene: TRBV7-9; len: 12; CDR3aa: CASRSAAPEAFF; CDR3nt: TGTGCCAGCAGGTCGGCGGCCCCTGAAGCTTTCTTT
d_gene: NA; j_gene: TRBJ2-7; abundance: NA; v_gene: TRBV11-3; len: 14; CDR3aa: CASSPDNLSYEQYF; CDR3nt: TGTGCCAGCAGCCCGGACAATTTGTCCTACGAGCAGTACTTC
d_gene: NA; j_gene: TRBJ1-2; abundance: NA; v_gene: TRBV24-1; len: 13; CDR3aa: CATSANSNSGYTF; CDR3nt: TGTGCCACCAGTGCGAACAGTAATTCCGGCTACACCTTC
d_gene: TRBD2; j_gene: TRBJ2-1; abundance: NA; v_gene: TRBV18; len: 16; CDR3aa: CASSPNAGGSYNEQFF; CDR3nt: TGTGCCAGCTCACCTAACGCGGGGGGGAGTTACAATGAGCAGTTCTTC
d_gene: NA; j_gene: TRBJ2-7; abundance: NA; v_gene: TRBV19; len: 13; CDR3aa: CASSIGLRDEQYF; CDR3nt: TGTGCCAGTAGTATCGGGTTGAGGGACGAGCAGTACTTC
d_gene: TRBD2; j_gene: TRBJ2-7; abundance: NA; v_gene: TRBV18; len: 19; CDR3aa: CASSRLAGNHKPIYGGQYF; CDR3nt: TGTGCCAGCTCACGGTTAGCGGGAAACCATAAACCTATCTACGGGGGGCAGTACTTC
d_gene: TRBD2; j_gene: TRBJ2-3; abundance: NA; v_gene: TRBV7-2; len: 14; CDR3aa: CASSYGTSRDTQYF; CDR3nt: TGTGCCAGCAGCTACGGGACTAGCAGGGATACGCAGTATTTT
d_gene: TRBD1; j_gene: TRBJ2-3; abundance: NA; v_gene: TRBV7-7; len: 14; CDR3aa: CASSLTGRSDTQYF; CDR3nt: TGTGCCAGCAGCCTGACAGGGCGATCAGATACGCAGTATTTT
d_gene: NA; j_gene: TRBJ1-2; abundance: NA; v_gene: TRBV5-4; len: 13; CDR3aa: CASRHQGNYGYTF; CDR3nt: TGTGCCAGCAGGCATCAGGGGAACTATGGCTACACCTTC
d_gene: NA; j_gene: TRBJ1-5; abundance: NA; v_gene: TRBV15; len: 12; CDR3aa: CATSPYDQPQHF; CDR3nt: TGTGCCACCAGCCCCTATGATCAGCCCCAGCATTTT
d_gene: NA; j_gene: TRBJ2-5; abundance: NA; v_gene: TRBV12-3/TRBV12-4; len: 12; CDR3aa: CASSLTQAAQYF; CDR3nt: TGTGCCAGCAGTTTAACCCAAGCGGCCCAGTACTTC
d_gene: TRBD2; j_gene: TRBJ2-7; abundance: few; v_gene: TRBV3-1/TRBV3-2; len: 17; CDR3aa: CASSPGTSGTILWEQYF; CDR3nt: TGTGCCAGCAGCCCAGGGACTAGCGGGACGATTTTATGGGAGCAGTACTTC
d_gene: NA; j_gene: TRBJ1-2; abundance: NA; v_gene: TRBV2; len: 14; CDR3aa: CASSSTQGIQGYTF; CDR3nt: TGTGCCAGCAGCTCTACCCAGGGTATACAAGGCTACACCTTC
d_gene: NA; j_gene: TRBJ1-4; abundance: NA; v_gene: TRBV5-5; len: 15; CDR3aa: CASSWGQSPYEKLFF; CDR3nt: TGTGCCAGCAGCTGGGGACAAAGTCCTTATGAAAAACTGTTTTTT
d_gene: TRBD1; j_gene: TRBJ2-7; abundance: NA; v_gene: TRBV5-1; len: 12; CDR3aa: CASRTGTGEQYF; CDR3nt: TGCGCCAGCAGGACAGGGACGGGCGAGCAGTACTTC
d_gene: NA; j_gene: TRBJ2-1; abundance: NA; v_gene: TRBV11-2; len: 15; CDR3aa: CASSLYTRGGNEQFF; CDR3nt: TGTGCCAGCAGCTTATATACGCGGGGAGGTAATGAGCAGTTCTTC
d_gene: NA; j_gene: TRBJ2-7; abundance: NA; v_gene: TRBV29-1; len: 14; CDR3aa: CSVLKGGGPQGQYF; CDR3nt: TGCAGCGTCCTAAAGGGAGGGGGTCCACAAGGGCAGTACTTC
d_gene: TRBD1; j_gene: TRBJ1-2; abundance: few; v_gene: TRBV6-5; len: 15; CDR3aa: CASRRDRERDYGYTF; CDR3nt: TGTGCCAGCAGACGTGACAGGGAGCGGGACTATGGCTACACCTTC
d_gene: NA; j_gene: TRBJ2-7; abundance: NA; v_gene: TRBV3-1/TRBV3-2; len: 17; CDR3aa: CASSRLNGDWGSYEQYF; CDR3nt: TGTGCCAGCAGCCGGCTGAACGGGGACTGGGGATCCTACGAGCAGTACTTC
d_gene: NA; j_gene: TRBJ2-7; abundance: NA; v_gene: TRBV9; len: 11; CDR3aa: CASSPGDEQYF; CDR3nt: TGTGCCAGCAGCCCCGGGGACGAGCAGTACTTC
d_gene: TRBD1; j_gene: TRBJ2-1; abundance: NA; v_gene: TRBV5-1; len: 13; CDR3aa: CASSWTGGNEQFF; CDR3nt: TGCGCCAGCAGCTGGACAGGGGGCAATGAGCAGTTCTTC
d_gene: NA; j_gene: TRBJ1-1; abundance: NA; v_gene: TRBV12-1; len: 16; CDR3aa: CASSHPLPFSDTEAFF; CDR3nt: TGTGCCAGCAGCCACCCACTCCCCTTTAGCGACACTGAAGCTTTCTTT
d_gene: NA; j_gene: TRBJ2-2; abundance: NA; v_gene: TRBV5-4; len: 15; CDR3aa: CASSLSQAHTGELFF; CDR3nt: TGTGCCAGCAGCTTGTCGCAGGCCCACACCGGGGAGCTGTTTTTT
d_gene: TRBD1; j_gene: TRBJ2-7; abundance: NA; v_gene: TRBV28; len: 14; CDR3aa: CASSFMGQAYEQYF; CDR3nt: TGTGCCAGCAGTTTTATGGGACAGGCCTACGAGCAGTACTTC
d_gene: TRBD2; j_gene: TRBJ2-7; abundance: NA; v_gene: TRBV28; len: 16; CDR3aa: CAAQGLAGVGVYEQYF; CDR3nt: TGTGCCGCCCAAGGGCTAGCGGGGGTGGGAGTCTACGAGCAGTACTTC
d_gene: NA; j_gene: TRBJ2-5; abundance: once; v_gene: TRBV4-2; len: 15; CDR3aa: CASSQTQGNVETQYF; CDR3nt: TGTGCCAGCAGCCAAACCCAGGGGAATGTGGAGACCCAGTACTTC
d_gene: TRBD2; j_gene: TRBJ2-3; abundance: once; v_gene: TRBV5-1; len: 21; CDR3aa: CASSALDRRTSGSHSTDTQYF; CDR3nt: TGCGCCAGCAGCGCCCTCGACAGGCGGACTAGCGGGAGTCATAGCACAGATACGCAGTATTTT
d_gene: TRBD2; j_gene: TRBJ2-3; abundance: NA; v_gene: TRBV11-2; len: 13; CDR3aa: CASLAGGADTQYF; CDR3nt: TGTGCCAGCTTAGCGGGGGGCGCAGATACGCAGTATTTT
d_gene: NA; j_gene: TRBJ2-4; abundance: NA; v_gene: TRBV5-1; len: 16; CDR3aa: CASSLSAGPGRGIQYF; CDR3nt: TGCGCCAGCAGCTTGTCGGCGGGGCCCGGGAGAGGCATTCAGTACTTC
d_gene: NA; j_gene: TRBJ2-3; abundance: NA; v_gene: TRBV6-2/TRBV6-3; len: 12; CDR3aa: CASSYGLDTQYF; CDR3nt: TGTGCCAGCAGTTACGGACTAGATACGCAGTATTTT
d_gene: TRBD1; j_gene: TRBJ2-3; abundance: NA; v_gene: TRBV3-1/TRBV3-2; len: 15; CDR3aa: CASSQVQGASDTQYF; CDR3nt: TGTGCCAGCAGCCAAGTCCAGGGGGCATCAGATACGCAGTATTTT
d_gene: NA; j_gene: TRBJ2-3; abundance: NA; v_gene: TRBV10-1; len: 15; CDR3aa: CASSATTASTDTQYF; CDR3nt: TGCGCCAGCAGTGCGACAACCGCAAGCACAGATACGCAGTATTTT
d_gene: TRBD1; j_gene: TRBJ2-7; abundance: NA; v_gene: TRBV3-1/TRBV3-2; len: 14; CDR3aa: CASSQGTGPNEQYF; CDR3nt: TGTGCCAGCAGCCAGGGGACAGGGCCTAACGAGCAGTACTTC